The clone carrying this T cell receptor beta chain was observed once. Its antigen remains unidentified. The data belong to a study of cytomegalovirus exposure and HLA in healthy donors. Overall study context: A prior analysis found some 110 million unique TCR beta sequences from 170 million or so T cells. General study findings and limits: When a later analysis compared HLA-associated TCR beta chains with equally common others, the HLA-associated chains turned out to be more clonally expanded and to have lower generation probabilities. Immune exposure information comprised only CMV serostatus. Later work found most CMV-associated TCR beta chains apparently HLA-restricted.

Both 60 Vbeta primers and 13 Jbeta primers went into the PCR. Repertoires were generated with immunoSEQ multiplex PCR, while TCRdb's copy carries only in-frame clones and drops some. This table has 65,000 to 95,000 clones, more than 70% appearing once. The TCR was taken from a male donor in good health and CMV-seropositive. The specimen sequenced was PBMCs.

CDR3 protein: CASSRVQNYGYTF. CDR3 nucleotide sequence: TGTGCCAGCAGTAGAGTCCAAAACTATGGCTACACCTTC. The chain carries TRBV27 and TRBJ1-2; no clear D. V was pared by 5 bases and J by 2 bases, with 9 bases between. Germline V gene lookup returns CDR1 MNHEY and CDR2 SMNVEV (reference sequence). The CDR3 is 13 amino acids.